This TCR beta chain was captured in a study of blood T cell repertoires in COVID-19. Study information: COVID-19 samples from acute and convalescent phases originated in the United States, Italy and Spain. Nucleic acid was either cDNA or gDNA, and it came from T cells, B-cell-depleted T cells, or PBMCs.

Deletions cut 3 bases from V and 6 bases from J, with 14 bases between. This CDR3 has 14 amino acids. Germline assignment: CDR1 LNHDA and CDR2 SQIVND (reference sequence). Profiled with immunoSEQ multiplex PCR; TCRdb holds only in-frame clones, not every one. The sample gives roughly 15,000 clones, around 89% of which show up once; less than 3.5% is in the top ten. What was sequenced was peripheral blood. The V call is TRBV19, the J call TRBJ2-5; weak D call: TRBD1 (5 bases). This clonotype originated in a human donor in a cohort sampled during active COVID-19. DNA of the CDR3: TGTGCCAGTAGTATCGGCCAGGGCGTAAAGACCCAGTACTTC. This codes for CASSIGQGVKTQYF.